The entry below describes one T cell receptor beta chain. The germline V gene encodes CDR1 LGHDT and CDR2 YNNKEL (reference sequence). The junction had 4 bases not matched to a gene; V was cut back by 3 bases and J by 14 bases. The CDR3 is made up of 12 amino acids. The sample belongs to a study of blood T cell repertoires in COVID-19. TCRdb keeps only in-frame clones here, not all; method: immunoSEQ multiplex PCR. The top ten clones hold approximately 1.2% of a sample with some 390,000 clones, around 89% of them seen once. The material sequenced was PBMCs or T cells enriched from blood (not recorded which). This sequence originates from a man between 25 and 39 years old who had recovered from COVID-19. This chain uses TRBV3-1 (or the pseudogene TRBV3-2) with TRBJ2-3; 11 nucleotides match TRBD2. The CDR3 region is CASSQGLAAWYF. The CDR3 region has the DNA TGTGCCAGCAGCCAGGGACTAGCGGCCTGGTATTTT.